These 30 T cell receptor beta chains came from one sample sequenced in a study of molecular identifiers for immune sequencing clone quantification. TCRdb reprocessed the PCR reads with MiXCR, giving one entry per CDR3 protein. The sample shows approximately 630,000 distinct CDR3 sequences, less than 30% of them seen only once. Sequences were obtained from naive CD8+ T cells from blood, with Jurkat cell RNA spiked in. Subset noted: FACS-sorted CD8+CD4-CCR7+CD45RA+ naive T cells. Every receptor here comes from a human donor in good health. Some libraries in this study had Jurkat cell RNA spiked in.

This clonotype came up many times. The chain combines TRBV20-1 with TRBJ2-3; D may match TRBD1 or TRBD2 (5 bases each). V was pared by 6 bases and J by 6 bases, with 19 bases between. The CDR3 sequence is 14 residues long. Germline values: CDR1 DFQATT, CDR2 SNEGSKA (reference sequence). CDR3 DNA sequence: TGCAGTGCCTCCCCCGGGACGGTTTGGGATACGCAGTATTTT. Translating it yields CSASPGTVWDTQYF.

In its sample, this clonotype was seen once. This may come from a read error, since a much larger clone is one base off. The CDR3 sequence is CASSLELAGADTGELFF. The CDR3 DNA sequence: TGTGCCAGCAGCTTAGAGTTGGCGGGGGCGGACACCGGGGAGCTGTTTTTT. V is TRBV7-6 and J is TRBJ2-2, with a tentative D call TRBD2 (7 bases). Trimming removed 1 base at V and 3 bases at J, with 15 bases between. CDR3 size: 17 residues. CDR1 is SGHVS and CDR2 is FNYEAQ in the germline V gene.

Note on this clonotype: A read error is possible here, since a much larger clone lies one base away. The chain uses TRBV27 and TRBJ2-3; D uncertain. The CDR3 has 12 residues. Per the germline V gene, CDR1 is MNHEY and CDR2 is SMNVEV (reference sequence). V lost 6 bases to trimming and J lost 6 bases, with 10 bases between them. DNA for the CDR3: TGTGCCAGCAGGTTTAGCTCGGATACGCAGTATTTT. Residues: CASRFSSDTQYF.

This clonotype was found many times. The chain combines TRBV7-2 with TRBJ2-7; TRBD2 might be the D (5 bases). V shed 1 base and J shed 9 bases, with 16 bases lying between them. From germline, CDR1 is SGHTA and CDR2 FQGNSA. This CDR3 spans 14 amino acids. The CDR3 here is CASSLVGEPGGQYF. The CDR3, as DNA: TGTGCCAGCAGCTTAGTGGGAGAGCCGGGCGGGCAGTACTTC.

In this sample, this clonotype turned up many times. CDR3: CASSLVPTVRNTEAFF. CDR3 sequence (DNA): TGTGCCAGCAGCTTAGTCCCGACAGTGCGAAACACTGAAGCTTTCTTT. V gene TRBV13 combines with J gene TRBJ1-1; tentatively, D is TRBD1 (5 bases). Per the germline V gene, CDR1 is PRHDT and CDR2 is FYEKMQ (reference sequence). The CDR3 totals 16 residues. Between the trimmed V and J ends, which lost 1 base and 2 bases, there was a span of 14 bases.

This clonotype showed up many times. This chain joins TRBV2 and TRBJ2-3, with TRBD2 matching over 11 bases. The CDR3 loop spans 15 amino acids. Germline V gives CDR1 SNHLY, CDR2 FYNNEI. Unmatched junction bases numbered 8, after V lost 10 bases and J lost 2 bases. The DNA for the CDR3 is TGTGCCACGGTGACTAGCGGGACCTTCACAGATACGCAGTATTTT. This encodes CATVTSGTFTDTQYF.

In this sample, this clonotype turned up many times. This chain links TRBV4-3 with TRBJ2-2; TRBD1 agrees at 9 bases. The CDR3 spans 14 residues. V lost 5 bases to trimming and J lost 4 bases; unmatched junction nucleotides: 2. CDR1 and CDR2 (germline): LGHNA, YSLEER. The CDR3 DNA reads as TGCGCCAGCAGCAAGGACAGGGGCACCGGGGAGCTGTTTTTT. Translating gives CASSKDRGTGELFF.

Worth noting for this clonotype: This may be a read error: a much more frequent sequence differs by one nucleotide. As the CDR3 is not closed by the conserved phenylalanine or tryptophan, this likely results from a read error. The V gene is TRBV3-1, the J gene TRBJ1-1; D is possibly TRBD1 (5 bases). Looked up from germline, CDR1 is LGHDT and CDR2 is YNNKEL (reference sequence). V was trimmed by 6 bases and J by 4 bases, leaving 18 bases between them. The CDR3 has 15 residues. As DNA, the CDR3 is TGTGCCAGCAGTAGTGGACATCTGGGGGTCACTGAAGCTTTCTTA. Amino acid sequence: CASSSGHLGVTEAFL.

This clonotype appeared a few times. The chain carries TRBV28 and TRBJ2-1, with no clear D. This CDR3 region has 16 residues. The ends were cut back, 7 bases at V and 3 bases at J, with 19 bases in the middle. Germline-derived CDR1 and CDR2 are MDHEN and SYDVKM. CDR3: CASTPLSLSSYNEQFF. The DNA for the CDR3 is TGTGCCAGCACCCCCCTTTCACTATCTAGCTACAATGAGCAGTTCTTC.

This chain joins TRBV4-1 and TRBJ2-5; D gene unclear. Per the germline V gene, CDR1 is MGHRA and CDR2 is YSYEKL. The CDR3 runs to 15 residues. Trimming removed 8 bases at V and 2 bases at J, with 18 bases between. DNA of the CDR3: TGCGCCAGCCGCCCCCTTCATGGCCAACAAGAGACCCAGTACTTC. Protein: CASRPLHGQQETQYF.

In this sample, this clonotype turned up many times. The chain uses TRBV28 and TRBJ2-5; 12 bases are shared with TRBD2. The germline gives CDR1 MDHEN, CDR2 SYDVKM. V was clipped by 4 bases and J by 3 bases; unmatched bases: 6. CDR3 length equals 16 residues. CDR3 region: CASSYGLAGTEETQYF. DNA for the CDR3: TGTGCCAGCAGTTACGGACTAGCGGGAACTGAAGAGACCCAGTACTTC.

With regard to this clonotype: A much larger clone differs by one base, so this may be a read error. The chain has TRBV12-3 or TRBV12-4 and TRBJ1-5; the D gene is possibly TRBD1 (6 bases). The CDR3 contains 15 residues. The CDR3 DNA sequence: TGTGCCAGCAGCACTTTCACAGGGTTCAATCAGCACCAGCATTTT. Its translation is CASSTFTGFNQHQHF.

This chain links TRBV19 with TRBJ1-6, with 7 bases aligning to TRBD1. The junction had 4 bases not matched to a gene; V was cut back by 1 base and J by 4 bases. The CDR3 covers 16 residues. CDR1 and CDR2 (germline): LNHDA, SQIVND (reference sequence). The CDR3 protein is CASSIGDRSYNSPLHF. In DNA, the CDR3 is TGTGCCAGTAGTATAGGGGACAGAAGTTATAATTCACCCCTCCACTTT.

In its sample, this clonotype was seen many times. The V gene is TRBV12-3 or TRBV12-4, the J gene TRBJ2-4, with no clear D. Between the trimmed V and J ends, which lost 3 bases and 3 bases, there was a span of 21 bases. The CDR3 consists of 18 residues. The CDR3 DNA reads as TGTGCCAGCAGTTTCCCTGTTGACACCCGACATCACAAAAACATTCAGTACTTC. Amino acid sequence: CASSFPVDTRHHKNIQYF.

Comments on this clonotype: One base away lies a much larger clone, so this may be a sequencing read error. The chain carries TRBV4-3 and TRBJ1-5; 11 bases map to TRBD1. The CDR3 has 15 residues. CDR1 is LGHNA and CDR2 is YSLEER in the germline V gene. The chain's CDR3 is CASSQGQGGAQPQPF. CDR3 nucleotide sequence: TGCGCCAGCAGCCAGGGACAGGGGGGCGCTCAGCCCCAGCCTTTT.

This sequence joins TRBV19 and TRBJ2-6; possible D gene TRBD1, 6 bases. V dropped 7 bases and J dropped 3 bases, with 25 bases sitting between them. The CDR3 sequence is 19 residues long. Germline CDR1 and CDR2: LNHDA and SQIVND (reference sequence). DNA for the CDR3: TGTGCCAGTATCCTAGAACCCGGACAGTTACTCTATGGGGCCAACGTCCTGACTTTC. Encoded protein: CASILEPGQLLYGANVLTF.

As regards this clonotype: One end of the junction varies from germline; a read error may be responsible. The chain combines TRBV19 with TRBJ2-3; D is possibly TRBD1 or TRBD2 (6 bases each). The length of the CDR3 is 15 residues. Germline CDR1 and CDR2: LNHDA and SQIVND (reference sequence). CDR3 coding DNA: TGTGCCAGTAGACAGGGTAGCGGCAACACAGATTCGCAGTATTTT. Translated, it gives CASRQGSGNTDSQYF.

About this clonotype itself: One base away lies a much larger clone, so this may be a sequencing read error. The J gene is TRBJ2-3, the V gene TRBV5-1; D is uncertain. Germline CDR1 SGHRS, CDR2 YFSETQ. CDR3 length equals 15 residues. CDR3 DNA: TGCGTCAGCAGCTTGGTGCAGGATCGCACAGATACGCAGTATTTT. Its protein product is CVSSLVQDRTDTQYF. Full variable domain (remainder filled in from reference TRBV5-1 and TRBJ2-3): KAGVTQTPRYLIKTRGQQVTLSCSPISGHRSVSWYQQTPGQGLQFLFEYFSETQRNKGNFPGRFSGRQFSNSRSEMNVSTLELGDSALYLCVSSLVQDRTDTQYFGPGTRLTVL.

As to this clonotype: A single base separates this from a much larger clone, so it may be a read error. Given the absence of the conserved phenylalanine or tryptophan at the CDR3 end, a read error is likely. The chain joins TRBV30 to TRBJ2-7, with 8 nucleotides matching TRBD2. CDR1 is GTSNPN, CDR2 SVGIG, per germline (reference sequence). This CDR3 contains 13 residues. Unmatched junction bases numbered 5, after V lost 3 bases and J lost 4 bases. The CDR3 DNA reads TGTGCCTGGAGCTCTAGCGGGCCATACGAGCAGTACTAC. Translation gives CAWSSSGPYEQYY.

This clonotype has only one observation. A much bigger clone sits one base away, suggesting this may be a read error. The V and J genes are TRBV5-1 and TRBJ1-1; D is unresolved. This CDR3 spans 14 amino acids. Germline V gene sequence: CDR1 SGHRS, CDR2 YFSETQ. V was trimmed by 5 bases and J by 0 bases, leaving 11 bases between them. The CDR3 protein is CASSSRSMNTEAFF. In DNA, the CDR3 is TGCGCCAGCAGTTCCAGGAGCATGAACACTGAAGCTTTCTTT.

This clonotype occurred a few times. The chain employs TRBV6-1 and TRBJ1-5, with D tentatively TRBD1 (6 bases). The CDR3 totals 15 residues. The V end lost 1 base, the J end lost 5 bases, and 12 bases lay between the germline ends. CDR1 and CDR2 (germline): MNHNS, SASEGT. Here the CDR3 reads CASSEVWTEHQPQHF. The CDR3 DNA sequence: TGTGCCAGCAGTGAAGTGTGGACAGAGCATCAGCCCCAGCATTTT.

Points on this clonotype: A read error is possible here, since a much larger clone lies one base away. The chain couples TRBV6-5 to TRBJ1-1, with D maybe TRBD1 (5 bases). Germline lookup yields CDR1 MNHEY and CDR2 SVGAGI. This CDR3 region has 13 residues. V was pared by 6 bases and J by 4 bases, with 12 bases between. CDR3 protein: CASRLTASTEAFF. The CDR3 DNA sequence: TGTGCCAGCAGGCTGACAGCGAGCACTGAAGCTTTCTTT.

This clonotype was observed at least ten times. The J gene is TRBJ2-3, the V gene TRBV7-9; no clear D. The germline CDR1 and CDR2 sequences are SEHNR and FQNEAQ (reference sequence). CDR3 size: 14 residues. V was trimmed by 1 base and J by 4 bases, leaving 9 bases between them. The CDR3: CASSLVVRPDTQYF. The DNA of the CDR3 is TGTGCCAGCAGCTTAGTGGTCAGGCCAGATACGCAGTATTTT.

Worth noting for this clonotype: A much larger clone lies one base from this, so it may be a read error. The chain uses TRBV7-8 and TRBJ1-5, with D unclear. Trimming cost V 1 base and J 4 bases, with 11 bases left between them. The germline gives CDR1 SGHVS, CDR2 FQNEAQ. The CDR3 extends over 15 amino acids. The CDR3 loop reads CASSLEEGINQPQHF. The CDR3 DNA reads as TGTGCCAGCAGCTTAGAAGAGGGAATAAATCAGCCCCAGCATTTT.

The chain recombines TRBV12-3 or TRBV12-4 with TRBJ2-2; 8 bases match TRBD2. The length of the CDR3 is 17 residues. The V and J ends lost 6 bases and 0 bases, in that order; junction bases with no gene match: 9. CDR3 sequence: CASSLSSAGANTGELFF. For the CDR3, the DNA is TGTGCCAGCAGCCTATCCTCAGCGGGGGCGAACACCGGGGAGCTGTTTTTT.

On this clonotype: At one end the junction does not follow the germline gene, possibly because of a read error. V gene TRBV7-3 combines with J gene TRBJ2-3; TRBD2 matches 9 bases. The CDR3 length is 15 residues. Germline-derived CDR1 and CDR2 are SGHTA and FQGTGA. The CDR3 bases are TGTGCCAGCAGCCTAGGACTAGCGATCACAGATACGCGGTATTTT. Translating gives CASSLGLAITDTRYF.

The chain is built from TRBV5-6 and TRBJ1-2, with D perhaps matching TRBD1 (5 bases). CDR3 size: 16 residues. Germline CDR1 SGHDT, CDR2 YYEEEE. Trimming left V 2 bases short and J 7 bases short, with 21 bases between. CDR3 region: CASSLPGREVQGGYTF. The CDR3 DNA follows: TGTGCCAGCAGCTTACCGGGACGGGAAGTCCAAGGTGGCTACACCTTC.

This clonotype was counted at least ten times. J is TRBJ2-5 and V is TRBV7-2; D possibly uses TRBD1 or TRBD2 (5 bases each). The V and J ends lost 8 bases and 5 bases respectively, with 18 bases between them. Per the germline V gene, CDR1 is SGHTA and CDR2 is FQGNSA. This CDR3 has 14 residues. The CDR3 here is CASSRGDFTETQYF. The CDR3 nucleotides are TGTGCCAGCTCGAGGGGCGACTTTACGGAGACCCAGTACTTC.

This clonotype was detected many times. J is TRBJ2-1 and V is TRBV7-2; 14 bases are a match to TRBD2. This CDR3 is 16 amino acids long. Germline-derived CDR1 and CDR2 are SGHTA and FQGNSA. V lost 6 bases and J lost 4; bases outside the gene matches: 5. CDR3 DNA: TGTGCCAGCAGGGAAGGACTAGCGGGAGGATACAATGAGCAGTTCTTC. This gives the protein CASREGLAGGYNEQFF.

Comments on this clonotype: With a much larger clone just one base away, this may be a read error. The V and J genes are TRBV12-3 or TRBV12-4 and TRBJ2-5; possible D gene TRBD2, 5 bases. The CDR3 is made up of 11 amino acids. The CDR3 sequence is CASSIGETRYF. CDR3 nucleotides: TGTGCCAGCAGTATTGGGGAGACCCGGTACTTC.